This T cell receptor beta chain was observed in a study of metastatic and nonmetastatic thyroid tumors (TCRdb year 2020). Regarding the complete study: Repertoires were compared across peripheral blood and tumor or nodule tissue samples from malignant and benign thyroid patients. The research as a whole found: TCR beta diversity was reported as significantly higher in malignant tumors than in benign nodules, in both blood and tumor samples.

No patient had received any treatment before thyroid surgery. Using T-cell receptor beta sequencing, the study looked back at clinical samples from patients collected from about 2011 to 2019. This clone was seen repeatedly, ten times or more. Its antigen has not been determined. Qualities for individual bases were not recorded, and no much larger clone is one base off. Trimming costs V 1 base and J 3 bases, and their ends lie 4 bases apart. The CDR3, cysteine through phenylalanine, is 13 amino acids long. Left in the record is the CDR3 DNA by itself, 39 bases read in frame from the first base. To prepare the library, PCR was applied. Sequencing used an Illumina HiSeq 4000. High-throughput sequencing was used to profile the CDR3 region of the TCR beta-chain in every patient. In the original analysis: The researchers built a classifier to tell apart papillary thyroid cancer patients with distant metastasis, based on CDR3 differences among clinicopathological groups. Repertoire diversity was assessed with the Shannon index, and tumor-blood repertoire similarity with the Morisita-Horn index. In TCRdb, the public reads were trimmed at Q25 with fastp and aligned with MiXCR, with productive beta chains retained. What appears here as the V and J calls and clone size reflects TCRdb's work, not the paper's. The sample table records 24,000 or so clones; around 21% of these occur just once. The ten largest make up roughly 7.8% of the sample.

The material sequenced was blood. This receptor was obtained from a female donor with papillary thyroid cancer or a benign thyroid nodule (not recorded which). Some clones in this sample may be carry-over from other donors' samples. The chain is assembled from TRBV12-3 or TRBV12-4 and TRBJ1-5; no D gene call is confident. CDR3 loop: CASSLVSNQPQHF. The DNA sequence is TGTGCCAGCAGTTTAGTCTCCAATCAGCCCCAGCATTTT.